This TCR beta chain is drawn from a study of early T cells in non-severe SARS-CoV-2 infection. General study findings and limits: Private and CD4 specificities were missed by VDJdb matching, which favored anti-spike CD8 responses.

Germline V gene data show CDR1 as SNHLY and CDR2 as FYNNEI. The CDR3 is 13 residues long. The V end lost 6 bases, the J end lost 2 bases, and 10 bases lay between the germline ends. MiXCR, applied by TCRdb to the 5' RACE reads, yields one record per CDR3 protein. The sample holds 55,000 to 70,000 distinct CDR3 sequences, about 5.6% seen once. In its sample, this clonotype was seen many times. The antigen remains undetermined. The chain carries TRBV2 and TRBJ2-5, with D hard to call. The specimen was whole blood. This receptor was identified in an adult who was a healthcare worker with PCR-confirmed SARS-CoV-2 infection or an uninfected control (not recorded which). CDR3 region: CASSKWVQETQYF. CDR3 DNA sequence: TGTGCCAGCAGCAAGTGGGTGCAAGAGACCCAGTACTTC.